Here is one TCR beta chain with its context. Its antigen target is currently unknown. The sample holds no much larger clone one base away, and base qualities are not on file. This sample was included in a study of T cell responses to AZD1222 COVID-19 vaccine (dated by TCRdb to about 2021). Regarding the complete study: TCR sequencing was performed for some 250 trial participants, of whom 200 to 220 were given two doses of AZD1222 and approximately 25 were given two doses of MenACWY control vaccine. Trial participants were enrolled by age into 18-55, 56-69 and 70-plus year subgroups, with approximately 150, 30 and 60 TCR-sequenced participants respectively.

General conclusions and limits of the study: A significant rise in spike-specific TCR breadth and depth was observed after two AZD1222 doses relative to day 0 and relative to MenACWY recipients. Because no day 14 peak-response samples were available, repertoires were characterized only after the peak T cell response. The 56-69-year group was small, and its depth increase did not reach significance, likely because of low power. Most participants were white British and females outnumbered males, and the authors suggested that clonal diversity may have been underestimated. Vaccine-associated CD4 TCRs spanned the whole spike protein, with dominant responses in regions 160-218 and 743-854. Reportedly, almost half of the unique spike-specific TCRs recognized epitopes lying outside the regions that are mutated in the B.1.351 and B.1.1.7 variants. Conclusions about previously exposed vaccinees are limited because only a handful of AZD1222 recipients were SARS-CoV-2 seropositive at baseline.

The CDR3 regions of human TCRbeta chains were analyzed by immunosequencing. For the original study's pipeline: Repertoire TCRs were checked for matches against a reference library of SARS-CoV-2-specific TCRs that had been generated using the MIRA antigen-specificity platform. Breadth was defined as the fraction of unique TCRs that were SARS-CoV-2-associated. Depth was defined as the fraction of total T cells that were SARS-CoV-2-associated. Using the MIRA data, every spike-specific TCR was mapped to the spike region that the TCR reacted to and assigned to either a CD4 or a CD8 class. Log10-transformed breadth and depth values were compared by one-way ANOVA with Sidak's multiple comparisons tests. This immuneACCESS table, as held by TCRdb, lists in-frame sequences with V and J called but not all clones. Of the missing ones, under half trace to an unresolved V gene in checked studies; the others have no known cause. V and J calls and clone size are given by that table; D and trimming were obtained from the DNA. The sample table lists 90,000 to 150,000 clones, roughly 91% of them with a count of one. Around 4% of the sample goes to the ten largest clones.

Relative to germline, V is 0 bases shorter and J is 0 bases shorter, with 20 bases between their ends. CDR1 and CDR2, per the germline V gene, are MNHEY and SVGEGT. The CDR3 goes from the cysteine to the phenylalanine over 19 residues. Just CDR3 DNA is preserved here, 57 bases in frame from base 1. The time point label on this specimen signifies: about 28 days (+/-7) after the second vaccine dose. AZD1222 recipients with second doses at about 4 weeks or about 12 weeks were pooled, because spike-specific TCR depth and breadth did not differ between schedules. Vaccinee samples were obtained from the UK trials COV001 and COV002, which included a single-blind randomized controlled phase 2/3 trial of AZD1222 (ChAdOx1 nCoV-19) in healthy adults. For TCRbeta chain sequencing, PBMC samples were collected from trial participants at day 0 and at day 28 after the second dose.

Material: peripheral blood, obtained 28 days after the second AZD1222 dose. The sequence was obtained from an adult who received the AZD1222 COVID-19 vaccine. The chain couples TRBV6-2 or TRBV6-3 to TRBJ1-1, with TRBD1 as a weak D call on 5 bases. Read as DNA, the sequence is TGTGCCAGCAGTTACTCGAATTATGGTTTATTCAGGGTGAACACTGAAGCTTTCTTT. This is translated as CASSYSNYGLFRVNTEAFF.